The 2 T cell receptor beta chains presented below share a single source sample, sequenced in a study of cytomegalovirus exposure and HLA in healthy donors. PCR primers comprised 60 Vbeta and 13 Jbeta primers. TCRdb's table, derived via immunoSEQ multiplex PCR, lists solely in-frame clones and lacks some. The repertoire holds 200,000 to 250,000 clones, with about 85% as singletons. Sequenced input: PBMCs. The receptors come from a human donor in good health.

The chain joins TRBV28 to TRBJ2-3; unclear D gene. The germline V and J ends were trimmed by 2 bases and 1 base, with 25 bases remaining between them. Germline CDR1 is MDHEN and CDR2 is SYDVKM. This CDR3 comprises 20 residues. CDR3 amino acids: CASSLNSFRSPEWGTDTQYF. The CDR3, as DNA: TGTGCCAGCAGTTTAAATAGCTTTCGGTCGCCTGAATGGGGCACAGATACGCAGTATTTT. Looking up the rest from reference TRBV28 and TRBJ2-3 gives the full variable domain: DVKVTQSSRYLVKRTGEKVFLECVQDMDHENMFWYRQDPGLGLRLIYFSYDVKMKEKGDIPEGYSVSREKKERFSLILESASTNQTSMYLCASSLNSFRSPEWGTDTQYFGPGTRLTVL.

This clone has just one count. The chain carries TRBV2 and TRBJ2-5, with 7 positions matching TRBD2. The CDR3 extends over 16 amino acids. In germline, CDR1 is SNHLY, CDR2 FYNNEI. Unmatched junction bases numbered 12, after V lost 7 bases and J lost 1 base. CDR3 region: CASKRDLAGGQETQYF. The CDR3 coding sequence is TGTGCCAGCAAGCGGGACCTCGCCGGGGGCCAAGAGACCCAGTACTTC.